This T cell receptor beta chain stems from a study of beta chain features in type 1 diabetes. V shed 4 bases and J shed 3 bases, with 9 bases lying between them. Germline V gives CDR1 SQVTM, CDR2 ANQGSEA. The CDR3 has 12 residues. Every bit of the isolated RNA underwent reverse transcription, so sequencing read expressed TCRB transcripts. The method was immunoSEQ multiplex PCR; TCRdb's version includes in-frame clones alone and lacks a portion of them. The repertoire has about 700,000 clones, 13% of them found once; the top ten carry 0.02% to 0.025%. With regard to this clone: Its antigen is unknown.

Broader study findings: The study found moderately but significantly shorter TCRB CDR3s in all four CD4+ subsets of Type 1 diabetes patients.

The sequencing input was naive CD4+ T cells from blood. V gene TRBV29-1 combines with J gene TRBJ1-1; unclear D gene. This receptor was identified in a man younger than 35 with type 1 diabetes. CDR3 DNA sequence: TGCAGCGTTGGCGACCTAGACACTGAAGCTTTCTTT. Protein: CSVGDLDTEAFF.